These T cell receptor beta chains were read from a single sample in a study of CD8 T cell repertoires and HIV-1 epitope variants. This table comes from immunoSEQ multiplex PCR, and its TCRdb copy is limited to in-frame clones, with some not included. The sample has about 90,000 clones; 74% are singletons. Sequencing input: uncultured baseline CD8+ T cells from peripheral blood mononuclear cells (PBMCs). Every receptor here comes from a male donor with HIV. Each CDR3 is given with its conserved first and last residue. The D gene is left open where the match is weak. Clone size is given for some rows only: seen once, a few or many times, or a class if the clone is expanded.

- | TRBJ1-5 | - | TRBV6-1 | CASTPGSGPGQPQHF | TGTGCCAGCACCCCCGGGAGCGGGCCGGGTCAGCCCCAGCATTTT
- | TRBJ1-1 | - | TRBV7-2 | CASSLGPDMNTEAFF | TGTGCCAGCAGCTTAGGGCCAGATATGAACACTGAAGCTTTCTTT
- | TRBJ2-3 | - | TRBV9 | CASSVRGAGDTQYF | TGTGCCAGCAGCGTAAGGGGGGCCGGAGATACGCAGTATTTT
- | TRBJ1-4 | TRBD1 | TRBV7-8 | CASSLLTAGTANEKLFF | TGTGCCAGCAGCTTACTGACGGCCGGGACAGCAAATGAAAAACTGTTTTTT
- | TRBJ2-1 | - | TRBV30 | CAWSPTSDEQFF | TGTGCCTGGAGTCCTACGAGTGATGAGCAGTTCTTC
- | TRBJ2-2 | - | TRBV7-2 | CASSWGRNTGELFF | TGTGCCAGCAGCTGGGGCAGAAACACCGGGGAGCTGTTTTTT
- | TRBJ2-1 | - | TRBV6-4 | CASLGALVSRNEQFF | TGTGCCAGCCTCGGTGCGCTAGTATCTCGTAATGAGCAGTTCTTC
- | TRBJ1-1 | TRBD1 | TRBV9 | CASSARDRVGTEAFF | TGTGCCAGCAGCGCCCGGGACAGGGTGGGGACTGAAGCTTTCTTT
few | TRBJ2-5 | - | TRBV5-1 | CASSEGRSSWETQYF | TGCGCCAGCAGCGAGGGACGGAGTAGTTGGGAGACCCAGTACTTC
- | TRBJ2-7 | TRBD1 | TRBV5-1 | CASSRDRGQYEQYF | TGCGCCAGCAGCCGGGACAGGGGGCAGTACGAGCAGTACTTC
- | TRBJ1-2 | - | TRBV25-1 | CASSEYKWDGAPEGYTF | TGTGCCAGCAGTGAATATAAATGGGACGGGGCGCCGGAAGGCTACACCTTC
- | TRBJ2-1 | TRBD1 | TRBV18 | CASSRTGEYNEQFF | TGTGCCAGCTCCCGGACAGGGGAGTACAATGAGCAGTTCTTC
few | TRBJ2-4 | - | TRBV13 | CASSRTGNIQYF | TGTGCCAGCAGCCGTACAGGGAACATTCAGTACTTC
few | TRBJ1-1 | - | TRBV27 | CASSLEGRTEAFF | TGTGCCAGCAGTCTCGAAGGGCGAACTGAAGCTTTCTTT
- | TRBJ2-5 | - | TRBV15 | CATSRPPDLTQETQYF | TGTGCCACCAGCAGGCCGCCAGACCTGACCCAAGAGACCCAGTACTTC
- | TRBJ1-1 | - | TRBV19 | CASRFSAEQYTEAFF | TGTGCCAGTAGATTTTCCGCGGAGCAGTACACTGAAGCTTTCTTT
- | TRBJ1-2 | - | TRBV28 | CASTTGGGRAGYTF | TGTGCCAGCACAACCGGCGGGGGAAGGGCTGGCTACACCTTC
- | TRBJ2-7 | - | TRBV5-5 | CASSYSGTIGEQYF | TGTGCCAGCAGCTATTCCGGGACAATCGGCGAGCAGTACTTC
- | TRBJ2-5 | - | TRBV7-2 | CASSSPGGETQYF | TGTGCCAGCAGCTCCCCTGGGGGGGAGACCCAGTACTTC
- | TRBJ2-1 | - | TRBV5-4 | CASSSPGQGNYNEQFF | TGTGCCAGCAGCTCCCCGGGACAAGGTAACTACAATGAGCAGTTCTTC
- | TRBJ2-1 | - | TRBV19 | CASSRGISDNEQFF | TGTGCCAGTAGTAGGGGAATAAGCGACAATGAGCAGTTCTTC
- | TRBJ2-2 | - | TRBV7-9 | CASSLTNTGELFF | TGTGCCAGCAGCTTAACCAACACCGGGGAGCTGTTTTTT
- | TRBJ2-7 | TRBD2 | TRBV27 | CASSFQAAGGYEQYF | TGTGCCAGCAGTTTTCAAGCCGCGGGGGGGTACGAGCAGTACTTC
- | TRBJ1-6 | - | TRBV18 | CASSPQVIHYNSPLHF | TGTGCCAGCTCACCGCAGGTGATACATTATAATTCACCCCTCCACTTT
few | TRBJ1-1 | - | TRBV4-3 | CASSQDGGLSEAFF | TGCGCCAGCAGCCAAGATGGGGGGCTCAGTGAAGCTTTCTTT
once | TRBJ1-2 | - | TRBV19 | CASSMKGTGYTF | TGTGCCAGTAGTATGAAAGGTACTGGCTACACCTTC
once | TRBJ2-7 | TRBD2 | TRBV7-9 | CASSYPPGGSSYEQYF | TGTGCCAGCAGCTACCCCCCGGGCGGGAGCTCCTACGAGCAGTACTTC
- | TRBJ1-3 | - | TRBV29-1 | CSVAGGGSGNTIYF | TGCAGCGTTGCCGGGGGCGGCTCTGGAAACACCATATATTTT
- | TRBJ1-1 | TRBD1 | TRBV27 | CASSEWTGNTEAFF | TGTGCCAGCAGTGAATGGACAGGGAACACTGAAGCTTTCTTT
once | TRBJ1-5 | - | TRBV4-1 | CASSQEAVDYSNQPQHF | TGCGCCAGTAGCCAAGAGGCAGTCGATTATAGCAATCAGCCCCAGCATTTT
- | TRBJ2-7 | TRBD2 | TRBV7-2 | CASNRLAGAYEQYF | TGTGCCAGCAACCGACTAGCGGGAGCCTACGAGCAGTACTTC
- | TRBJ2-1 | TRBD2 | TRBV10-2 | CASSDPSGSRISEQFF | TGCGCCAGCAGTGATCCTAGCGGGAGTAGGATTAGTGAGCAGTTCTTC
few | TRBJ1-5 | - | TRBV5-8 | CASSLGTAQDQPQHF | TGTGCCAGCAGCTTGGGGACAGCGCAGGATCAGCCCCAGCATTTT
- | TRBJ2-5 | - | TRBV7-2 | CASSLGLSGGATETQYF | TGTGCCAGCAGCTTAGGCTTAAGTGGGGGGGCCACAGAGACCCAGTACTTC
- | TRBJ1-1 | TRBD1 | TRBV9 | CASSAGQGATEAFF | TGTGCCAGCAGCGCCGGACAGGGGGCCACTGAAGCTTTCTTT
once | TRBJ2-7 | TRBD2 | TRBV27 | CASSYIAGGYEQYF | TGTGCCAGCAGTTATATAGCGGGAGGCTACGAGCAGTACTTC
- | TRBJ2-3 | TRBD1 | TRBV7-9 | CASSLTGAGSDTQYF | TGTGCCAGCAGCTTGACAGGGGCTGGGTCAGATACGCAGTATTTT
- | TRBJ1-2 | - | TRBV28 | CASSRGRGGRGYTF | TGTGCCAGCAGTCGGGGAAGAGGAGGCCGCGGCTACACCTTC
- | TRBJ2-7 | TRBD1 | TRBV27 | CASSFSGTGYYEQYF | TGTGCCAGCAGTTTTTCCGGGACAGGGTACTACGAGCAGTACTTC
- | TRBJ1-2 | - | TRBV7-3 | CASSSHQGYGYTF | TGTGCCAGCAGCTCACATCAGGGTTATGGCTACACCTTC
once | TRBJ1-1 | TRBD1 | TRBV9 | CASSGQGAEFLVAFF | TGTGCCAGCAGTGGACAGGGGGCGGAATTCTTAGTAGCTTTCTTT
few | TRBJ2-7 | - | TRBV5-1 | CASSPGLILTYEQYF | TGCGCCAGCAGTCCCGGCTTAATTCTGACCTACGAGCAGTACTTC
- | TRBJ2-5 | - | TRBV4-2 | CASSQRVFRGGREETQYF | TGTGCCAGCAGCCAAAGGGTGTTCCGCGGGGGCCGGGAGGAGACCCAGTACTTC
- | TRBJ1-1 | - | TRBV5-4 | CASSLQGWTEAFF | TGTGCCAGCAGCTTGCAGGGATGGACTGAAGCTTTCTTT
- | TRBJ2-7 | TRBD1 | TRBV29-1 | CSATGVSYEQYF | TGCAGCGCCACAGGGGTTTCCTACGAGCAGTACTTC